This T cell receptor (beta chain) is drawn from a study of vaccination effects on CD4 cells after COVID-19. Using immunoSEQ multiplex PCR, the repertoire was profiled, and TCRdb retains in-frame clones only, with some absent. Of 35,000 to 40,000 clones in the sample, more than 75% were seen once. CDR1 is KGHDR and CDR2 is SFDVKD in the germline V gene. Trimming pared 3 bases from V and 5 bases from J, leaving 15 bases between. This CDR3 region has 16 residues. With regard to this clone: Its specificity is unknown.

With more than nine days of culture completed, CD4+ T cells were isolated. The receptor's source is a human donor who received a COVID-19 vaccine. This chain links TRBV24-1 with TRBJ2-2, with D perhaps TRBD2 (7 bases). Here the sequenced sample was CD4+ T cells from PBMCs cultured without peptide, taken before COVID-19 vaccination. For the CDR3, the DNA is TGTGCCACCAGTGATCCTGGGGGGGCCCGGACCGGGGAGCTGTTTTTT. Translated: CATSDPGGARTGELFF.